This T cell receptor beta chain was observed in a study of blood T cell repertoires in COVID-19. Study details: Recovery among Cohort 3 donors was established by two negative PCRs, clearance, or symptom resolution. Both acute and convalescent COVID-19 samples were obtained from the United States, Italy and Spain.

The CDR3 is 14 residues long. Germline values: CDR1 LGHDT, CDR2 YNNKEL (reference sequence). Trimming shortened V by 1 base and J by 10 bases, and 15 bases separated the two germline ends. The study recruited people aged roughly 18 to 95 years across about 25 US areas. Each participant's cohort was designated according to participant-reported clinical history. This table comes from immunoSEQ multiplex PCR, and its TCRdb copy is limited to in-frame clones, with some not included. The sample carries around 200,000 clones, 85% to 90% recorded once. In this sample, this clone turned up once. This TCR derives from a woman aged 45-60 years in a cohort exposed to, infected with or recovered from COVID-19 (not recorded which). Sequencing was carried out using PBMCs or T cells enriched from blood (not recorded which). The chain links TRBV3-1 (or the pseudogene TRBV3-2) to TRBJ2-3; possibly TRBD2 for D (5 bases). CDR3: CASSQGAGRGSQYF. CDR3 nucleotide sequence: TGTGCCAGCAGCCAAGGCGCGGGTAGAGGGTCGCAGTATTTT.